The 11 T cell receptor beta chains reported below all come from one sample, sequenced in a study of blood T cell repertoires in COVID-19. The table came from immunoSEQ multiplex PCR; TCRdb's copy has only in-frame clones and leaves some out. The repertoire holds 300,000 to 450,000 clones, over 75% seen once, with 1% in the top ten. The sequencing input was PBMCs or T cells enriched from blood (not recorded which). These receptors all stem from a woman aged 30 to 39 who had recovered from COVID-19.

The chain uses TRBV18 and TRBJ1-2; 7 nucleotides line up with TRBD1. The CDR3 covers 12 residues. The trim removed 3 bases at V and 5 bases at J, leaving 0 bases unmatched. The germline CDR1 and CDR2 sequences are KGHSH and LQKENI. CDR3 loop: CASSPTGYGYTF. In DNA form, the CDR3 reads TGTGCCAGCTCACCGACAGGGTATGGCTACACCTTC.

Remarks on this clone: Additional DNA sequences in this sample encode the identical CDR3. The chain uses TRBV19 and TRBJ1-1, with 7 bases that match TRBD1. V dropped 4 bases and J dropped 3; count of bases not matched to a gene: 2. The CDR3 contains 13 residues. Germline lookup yields CDR1 LNHDA and CDR2 SQIVND (reference sequence). DNA for the CDR3: TGTGCCAGTAGTACCGACAGGGACACTGAAGCTTTCTTT. It encodes CASSTDRDTEAFF. The variable domain in full, completed from reference TRBV19 and TRBJ1-1, reads DGGITQSPKYLFRKEGQNVTLSCEQNLNHDAMYWYRQDPGQGLRLIYYSQIVNDFQKGDIAEGYSVSREKKESFPLTVTSAQKNPTAFYLCASSTDRDTEAFFGQGTRLTVV.

The V and J genes are TRBV11-2 and TRBJ2-1, with a possible D match to TRBD2 (7 bases). Per the germline V gene, CDR1 is SGHAT and CDR2 is FQNNGV. V lost 5 bases to trimming and J lost 0 bases, with 14 bases between them. The CDR3 is 16 residues long. The CDR3 reads CASSRGGGRSYNEQFF. In nucleotides, the CDR3 is TGTGCCAGCAGCAGGGGCGGGGGCCGCTCCTACAATGAGCAGTTCTTC.

The chain joins TRBV10-2 to TRBJ2-2, with D possibly TRBD2 on 7 matching bases. Trimming shortened V by 4 bases and J by 5 bases, and 17 bases separated the two germline ends. The germline V gene encodes CDR1 WSHSY and CDR2 SAAADI. The CDR3 runs to 16 residues. The DNA for the CDR3 is TGCGCCAGCAGTGCCTGGGAGGGGGGAGGAACCGGGGAGCTGTTTTTT. This gives the protein CASSAWEGGGTGELFF.

The rearrangement joins TRBV21-1 to TRBJ2-1; the D call in the table, TRBD2, was not verified against the DNA. TRBV21-1 constitutes a pseudogene. The CDR3 extends over 19 amino acids. CDR3 amino acids: CASSRGLAGGPYTYNEQFF. The CDR3 DNA is TGTGCCAGCAGCCGGGGACTAGCGGGGGGGCCATACACCTACAATGAGCAGTTCTTC.

In its sample, this clone was seen once. The chain joins TRBV2 to TRBJ1-5, with 10 positions matching TRBD1. CDR1 is SNHLY, CDR2 FYNNEI, per germline. The V segment lost 6 bases and the J segment 5 bases; nucleotides outside the gene matches: 1. The CDR3 runs 13 residues. Here the CDR3 DNA reads TGTGCCAGCAGCGGGACAGGGGATCAGCCCCAGCATTTT. Translating gives CASSGTGDQPQHF.

J is TRBJ2-1 and V is TRBV11-1, with 9 bases identical to TRBD1. V gave up 1 base and J gave up 7 bases; unmatched junction bases: 5. Germline CDR1 reads SGHAT; CDR2 reads FQDESV (reference sequence). This CDR3 region has 15 residues. DNA of the CDR3: TGTGCCAGCAGCTTAGTGGGACAGGGTCGGAATGAGCAGTTCTTC. Protein product: CASSLVGQGRNEQFF.

This clone was counted only a few times. The chain recombines TRBV7-2 with TRBJ1-4; tentatively, D is TRBD1 (6 bases). Germline CDR1 reads SGHTA; CDR2 reads FQGNSA. Trimming stripped 5 bases from V and 7 bases from J, with 26 bases between. The CDR3 is 18 amino acids. CDR3 bases: TGTGCCAGCAGCGGAGATACAACAGGGACGTGGTGGAGTGAAAAACTGTTTTTT. Translation gives CASSGDTTGTWWSEKLFF.

This chain uses TRBV11-2 with TRBJ1-3; D might be TRBD1 (6 bases). This CDR3 region has 16 residues. The V and J ends lost 4 bases and 1 base respectively, with 14 bases between them. Germline V lookup: CDR1 SGHAT, CDR2 FQNNGV. The CDR3 protein is CASSSGRGQSGNTIYF. Written as DNA, the CDR3 is TGTGCCAGCAGCTCCGGGCGGGGGCAGTCTGGAAACACCATATATTTT. The full variable domain, its missing parts supplied by reference TRBV11-2 and TRBJ1-3, is EAGVAQSPRYKIIEKRQSVAFWCNPISGHATLYWYQQILGQGPKLLIQFQNNGVVDDSQLPKDRFSAERLKGVDSTLKIQPAKLEDSAVYLCASSSGRGQSGNTIYFGEGSWLTVV.

The gene calls are TRBV7-9 and TRBJ2-2; 9 bases agree with TRBD2. The CDR3 consists of 17 residues. Unmatched junction bases numbered 5, after V lost 1 base and J lost 2 bases. The V gene's germline CDR1 is SEHNR and CDR2 FQNEAQ (reference sequence). The CDR3 region has the DNA TGTGCCAGCAGCTTAGACCAGCGGGGGGATAACACCGGGGAGCTGTTTTTT. It specifies CASSLDQRGDNTGELFF. Using reference TRBV7-9 and TRBJ2-2 for the parts outside the CDR3, the full variable domain is DTGVSQNPRHKITKRGQNVTFRCDPISEHNRLYWYRQTLGQGPEFLTYFQNEAQLEKSRLLSDRFSAERPKGSFSTLEIQRTEQGDSAMYLCASSLDQRGDNTGELFFGEGSRLTVL.

V gene TRBV2 combines with J gene TRBJ1-1, with D unclear. Germline-derived CDR1 and CDR2 are SNHLY and FYNNEI. The length of the CDR3 is 13 residues. Trimming stripped 3 bases from V and 6 bases from J, with 11 bases between. The CDR3 spells CASSEVNTSEAFF. CDR3 sequence (DNA): TGTGCCAGCAGTGAGGTTAACACGTCTGAAGCTTTCTTT. Together with reference TRBV2 and TRBJ1-1, the CDR3 gives the full variable domain: EPEVTQTPSHQVTQMGQEVILRCVPISNHLYFYWYRQILGQKVEFLVSFYNNEISEKSEIFDDQFSVERPDGSNFTLKIRSTKLEDSAMYFCASSEVNTSEAFFGQGTRLTVV.